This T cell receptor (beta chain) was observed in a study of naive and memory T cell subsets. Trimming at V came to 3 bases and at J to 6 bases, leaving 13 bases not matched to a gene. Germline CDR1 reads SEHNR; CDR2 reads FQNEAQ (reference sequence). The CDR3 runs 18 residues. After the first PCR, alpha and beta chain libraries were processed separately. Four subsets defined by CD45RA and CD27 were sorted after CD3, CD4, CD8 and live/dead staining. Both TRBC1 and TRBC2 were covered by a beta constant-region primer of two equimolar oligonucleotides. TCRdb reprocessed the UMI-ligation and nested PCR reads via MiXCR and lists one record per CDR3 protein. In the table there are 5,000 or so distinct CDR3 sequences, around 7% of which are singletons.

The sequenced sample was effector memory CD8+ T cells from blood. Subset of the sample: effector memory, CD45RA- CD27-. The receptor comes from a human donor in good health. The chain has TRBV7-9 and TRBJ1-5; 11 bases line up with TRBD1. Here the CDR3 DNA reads TGTGCCAGCAGCTTTAGTTCGGCCGGGACAGGGGGTAGTCAGCCCCAGCATTTT. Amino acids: CASSFSSAGTGGSQPQHF.